The 2 T cell receptor beta chains below were found in one sample sequenced in a study of T cell responses to AZD1222 COVID-19 vaccine. TCRdb keeps only in-frame clones here, not all; method: immunoSEQ multiplex PCR. The sample records about 85,000 clones, 86% being singletons. The starting material was peripheral blood, obtained on day 0 of AZD1222 vaccination. The receptors shown here come from an adult in good health.

V and J are TRBV27 and TRBJ2-3; TRBD1 agrees at 7 bases. The CDR3 length is 14 residues. Germline V gene sequence: CDR1 MNHEY, CDR2 SMNVEV (reference sequence). V was clipped by 6 bases and J by 5 bases; unmatched bases: 8. The CDR3 DNA follows: TGTGCCAGCAGAGGGGGCGCCTTAGGAGATACGCAGTATTTT. Translated: CASRGGALGDTQYF.

The V and J genes are TRBV19 and TRBJ2-7, with D tentatively TRBD1 or TRBD2 (5 bases each). Germline V CDR1 and CDR2: LNHDA, SQIVND (reference sequence). The V end was cut by 5 bases, the J end by 6 bases, with 14 bases between. CDR3 length: 13 amino acids. The CDR3 protein is CASSYTGQREQYF. The CDR3 DNA sequence: TGTGCCAGTAGTTACACGGGGCAGCGCGAGCAGTACTTC.